This T cell receptor beta chain was captured in a study of blood T cell repertoires in COVID-19. Across the study: In each case, the material was cDNA or gDNA derived from T cells, B-cell-depleted T cells, or PBMCs.

Per the study methods: Nucleated cell counts were estimated from reference gene primer amplification. TCRdb keeps only in-frame clones here, not all; method: immunoSEQ multiplex PCR. V, J and clone size reflect that table, while D and trimming were determined from the DNA. This table holds fewer than 400,000 clones, about four fifths found once. This CDR3 comprises 15 residues. Germline loops: CDR1 SGDLS, CDR2 YYNGEE. V shed 2 bases and J 1 base; nucleotides not matched to a gene: 5. Ten or more counts support this clone. The chain recombines TRBV9 with TRBJ1-1, with 7 bases fitting TRBD1. Sequencing used peripheral blood. The receptor was derived from a man between 25 and 39 years old with active or convalescent COVID-19. The CDR3, as DNA: TGTGCCAGCAGCGTGGGACAGAGGGGGAACACTGAAGCTTTCTTT. Its protein is CASSVGQRGNTEAFF.